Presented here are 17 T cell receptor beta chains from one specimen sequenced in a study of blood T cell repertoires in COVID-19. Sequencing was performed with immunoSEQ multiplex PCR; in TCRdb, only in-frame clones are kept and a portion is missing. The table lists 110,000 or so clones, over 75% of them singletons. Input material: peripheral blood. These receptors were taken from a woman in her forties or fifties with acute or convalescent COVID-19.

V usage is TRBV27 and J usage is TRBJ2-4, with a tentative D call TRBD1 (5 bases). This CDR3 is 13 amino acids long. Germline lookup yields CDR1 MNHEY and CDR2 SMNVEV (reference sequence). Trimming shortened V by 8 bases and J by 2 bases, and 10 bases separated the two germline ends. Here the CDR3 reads CASAQGTKNIQYF. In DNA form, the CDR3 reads TGTGCCAGCGCTCAGGGAACCAAAAACATTCAGTACTTC.

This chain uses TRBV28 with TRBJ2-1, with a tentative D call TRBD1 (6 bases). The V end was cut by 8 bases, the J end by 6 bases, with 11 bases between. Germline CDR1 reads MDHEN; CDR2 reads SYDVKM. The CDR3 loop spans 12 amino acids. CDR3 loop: CASRRGGNEQFF. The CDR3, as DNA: TGTGCCAGCCGACGAGGGGGCAATGAGCAGTTCTTC.

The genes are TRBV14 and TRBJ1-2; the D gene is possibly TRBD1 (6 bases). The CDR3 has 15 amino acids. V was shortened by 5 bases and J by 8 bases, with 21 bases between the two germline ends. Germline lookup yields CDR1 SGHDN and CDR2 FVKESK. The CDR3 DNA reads TGTGCCAGCAGCGAGGGAAGACAGGCCCGGAGGGGCTACACCTTC. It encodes CASSEGRQARRGYTF. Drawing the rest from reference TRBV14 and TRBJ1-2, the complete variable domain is EAGVTQFPSHSVIEKGQTVTLRCDPISGHDNLYWYRRVMGKEIKFLLHFVKESKQDESGMPNNRFLAERTGGTYSTLKVQPAELEDSGVYFCASSEGRQARRGYTFGSGTRLTVV.

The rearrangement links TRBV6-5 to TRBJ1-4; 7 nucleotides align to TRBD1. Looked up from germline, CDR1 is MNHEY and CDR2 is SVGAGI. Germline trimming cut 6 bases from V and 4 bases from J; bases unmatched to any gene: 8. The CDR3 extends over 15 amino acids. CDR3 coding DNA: TGTGCCAGCAGAGGGTCAGGGGGTTTTAATGAAAAACTGTTTTTT. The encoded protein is CASRGSGGFNEKLFF.

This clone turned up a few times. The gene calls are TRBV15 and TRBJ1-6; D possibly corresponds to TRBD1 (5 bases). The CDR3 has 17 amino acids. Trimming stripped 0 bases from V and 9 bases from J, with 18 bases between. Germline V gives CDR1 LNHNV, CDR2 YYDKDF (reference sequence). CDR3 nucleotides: TGTGCCACCAGCAGAGATCTGAAGGGGCGAGGTAGTTCACCCCTCCACTTT. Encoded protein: CATSRDLKGRGSSPLHF.

The CDR3 DNA sequence: TGTGCCAGCAGTTACTCGCGGCAATCCGAGCAGTACTTC. It is translated as CASSYSRQSEQYF. V gene TRBV6-2 or TRBV6-3 combines with J gene TRBJ2-7; D gene ambiguous. This CDR3 region has 13 residues. Looked up from germline, CDR1 is MNHEY and CDR2 is SVGEGT. V lost 0 bases to trimming and J lost 6 bases, with 9 bases between them.

The CDR3 sequence: CASSWIPTGGGSEAFF. In DNA form, the CDR3 reads TGTGCCAGCAGCTGGATACCGACAGGGGGCGGTTCTGAAGCTTTCTTT. J is TRBJ1-1 and V is TRBV5-5; TRBD1 agrees at 10 bases. The trim removed 3 bases at V and 6 bases at J, leaving 11 bases unmatched. The germline V gene encodes CDR1 SGHKS and CDR2 YYEKEE (reference sequence). The length of the CDR3 is 16 residues.

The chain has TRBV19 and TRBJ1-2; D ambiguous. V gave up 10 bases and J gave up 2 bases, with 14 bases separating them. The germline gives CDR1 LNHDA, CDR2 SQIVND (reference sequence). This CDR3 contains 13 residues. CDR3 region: CATSGFSNYGYTF. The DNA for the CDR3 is TGTGCCACCAGCGGATTCTCGAACTATGGCTACACCTTC.

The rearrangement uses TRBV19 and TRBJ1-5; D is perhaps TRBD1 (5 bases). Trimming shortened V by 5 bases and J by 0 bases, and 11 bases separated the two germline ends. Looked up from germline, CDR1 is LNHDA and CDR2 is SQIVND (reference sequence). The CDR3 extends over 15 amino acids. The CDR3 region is CASSFLGDSNQPQHF. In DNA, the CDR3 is TGTGCCAGTAGTTTCCTAGGGGATAGCAATCAGCCCCAGCATTTT.

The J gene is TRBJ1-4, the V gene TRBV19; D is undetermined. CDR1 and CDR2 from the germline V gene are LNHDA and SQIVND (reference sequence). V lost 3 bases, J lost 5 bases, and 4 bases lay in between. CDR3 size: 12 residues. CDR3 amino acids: CASSMRNEKLFF. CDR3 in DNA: TGTGCCAGTAGTATGAGGAATGAAAAACTGTTTTTT. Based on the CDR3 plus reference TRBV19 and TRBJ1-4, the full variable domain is DGGITQSPKYLFRKEGQNVTLSCEQNLNHDAMYWYRQDPGQGLRLIYYSQIVNDFQKGDIAEGYSVSREKKESFPLTVTSAQKNPTAFYLCASSMRNEKLFFGSGTQLSVL.

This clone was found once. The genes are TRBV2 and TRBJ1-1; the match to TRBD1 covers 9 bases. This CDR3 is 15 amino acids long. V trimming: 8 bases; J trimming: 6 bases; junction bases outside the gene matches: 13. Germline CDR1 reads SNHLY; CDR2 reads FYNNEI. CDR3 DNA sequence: TGTGCCAGCTCCACCCAGGGACAGGGCAGTTCTGAAGCTTTCTTT. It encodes CASSTQGQGSSEAFF.

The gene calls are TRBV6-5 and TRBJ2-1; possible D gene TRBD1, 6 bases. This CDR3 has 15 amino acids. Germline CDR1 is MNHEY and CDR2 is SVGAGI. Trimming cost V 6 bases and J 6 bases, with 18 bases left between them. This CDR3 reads CASSKGGRGFNEQFF. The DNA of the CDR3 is TGTGCCAGCAGCAAAGGGGGTAGGGGATTCAATGAGCAGTTCTTC.

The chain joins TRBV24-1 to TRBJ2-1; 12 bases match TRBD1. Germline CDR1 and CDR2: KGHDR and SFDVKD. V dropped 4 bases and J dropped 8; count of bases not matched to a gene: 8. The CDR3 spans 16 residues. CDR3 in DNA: TGTGCCACCAGTGACGCCGGGACAGGGGGCCGGTATGAGCAGTTCTTC. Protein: CATSDAGTGGRYEQFF.

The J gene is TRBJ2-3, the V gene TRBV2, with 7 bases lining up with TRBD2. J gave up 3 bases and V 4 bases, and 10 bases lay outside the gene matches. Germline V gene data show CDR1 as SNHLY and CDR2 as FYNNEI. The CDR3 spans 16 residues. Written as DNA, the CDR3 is TGTGCCAGCAGTGCTGGACTAGGAACGGCTACAGATACGCAGTATTTT. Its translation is CASSAGLGTATDTQYF.

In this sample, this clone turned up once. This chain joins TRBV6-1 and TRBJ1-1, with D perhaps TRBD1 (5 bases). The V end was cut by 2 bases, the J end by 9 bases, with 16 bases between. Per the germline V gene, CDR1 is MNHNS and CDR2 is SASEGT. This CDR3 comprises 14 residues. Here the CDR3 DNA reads TGTGCCAGCAGTGAACTCTTTGGGGCAGGGAAAGCTTTCTTT. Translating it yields CASSELFGAGKAFF.

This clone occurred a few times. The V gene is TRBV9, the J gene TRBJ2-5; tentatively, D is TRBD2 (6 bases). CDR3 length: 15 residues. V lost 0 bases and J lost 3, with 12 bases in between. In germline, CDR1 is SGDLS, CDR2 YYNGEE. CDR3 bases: TGTGCCAGCAGCGTAGAGGGACTTGCCGAAGAGACCCAGTACTTC. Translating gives CASSVEGLAEETQYF. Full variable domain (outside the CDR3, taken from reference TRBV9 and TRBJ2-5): DSGVTQTPKHLITATGQRVTLRCSPRSGDLSVYWYQQSLDQGLQFLIQYYNGEERAKGNILERFSAQQFPDLHSELNLSSLELGDSALYFCASSVEGLAEETQYFGPGTRLLVL.

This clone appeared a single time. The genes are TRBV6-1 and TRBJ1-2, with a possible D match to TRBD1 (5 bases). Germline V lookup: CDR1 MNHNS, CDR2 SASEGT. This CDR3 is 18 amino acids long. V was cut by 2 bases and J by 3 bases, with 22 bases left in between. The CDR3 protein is CASSEWMTLGREDYGYTF. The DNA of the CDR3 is TGTGCCAGCAGTGAATGGATGACTTTGGGCAGGGAGGACTATGGCTACACCTTC.